Listed below are T cell receptor beta chains from one sample, sequenced in a study of cytomegalovirus exposure and HLA in healthy donors. Profiled with immunoSEQ multiplex PCR; TCRdb holds only in-frame clones, not every one. The data contain more than 85,000 clones, approximately 95% of them seen just once; the ten biggest clones take up around 1.2%. The sequencing input was PBMCs. These receptors were collected from a woman aged 25 to 39 in good health and CMV-seropositive. The CDR3 runs from the conserved cysteine through the conserved F or W. D genes are given only for firm matches. Expanded clones are given a class, and other clones once, few, many or no size at all.

j_call v_call clone_size d_call cdr3_nt cdr3_aa
TRBJ2-3 TRBV27 . TRBD2 TGTGCCAGCAAAGGACTAGCGGGCCGCACAGATACGCAGTATTTT CASKGLAGRTDTQYF
TRBJ2-1 TRBV2 . TRBD1 TGTGCCAGCAGGGCCGGACAGGGAGGCTACAATGAGCAGTTCTTC CASRAGQGGYNEQFF
TRBJ1-4 TRBV30 . TRBD1 TGTGCCTGGAGTGTGGGGGGGACAGGGGCGGAAAAACTGTTTTTT CAWSVGGTGAEKLFF
TRBJ2-7 TRBV27 . . TGTGCCAGCAGTTTATCGGCGAGGGGGGCGGGAGTCGTCTACGAGCAGTACTTC CASSLSARGAGVVYEQYF
TRBJ1-1 TRBV21-1 few . TGTGCCAGCAGCCGTGTTGGCAGCACTGAAGCTTTCTTT CASSRVGSTEAFF
TRBJ2-5 TRBV28 . TRBD1 TGTGCCACCATTCCTCACAGGGGTCTCCTAAATCAAGAGACCCAGTACTTC CATIPHRGLLNQETQYF
TRBJ1-3 TRBV7-9 . TRBD1 TGTGCCAGCAGCTTAGTACTCGGGACAGGGAAATCTGGAAACACCATATATTTT CASSLVLGTGKSGNTIYF
TRBJ2-3 TRBV28 . . TGTGCCAGCAGTTGGGGTCAAGGCCGGGGTACGCAGTATTTT CASSWGQGRGTQYF
TRBJ2-7 TRBV5-8 . TRBD2 TGTGCCAGCAGCTTGGGGGCAACTAGCGGGAGGGCAGTATGGGAGCAGTACTTC CASSLGATSGRAVWEQYF
TRBJ2-5 TRBV28 . TRBD1 TGTGCCAGCAGCCCCCCAGGGGGCTGGGAGACCCAGTACTTC CASSPPGGWETQYF
TRBJ2-1 TRBV11-2 once TRBD2 TGTGCCAGCAGCTTAGCCTTACTAGCGGGGTTAGGGAATGAGCAGTTCTTC CASSLALLAGLGNEQFF
TRBJ1-3 TRBV5-6 . . TGTGCCAGCAACCTACAGGGATACACCATATATTTT CASNLQGYTIYF
TRBJ2-7 TRBV7-2 . TRBD1 TGTGCCAGCAGCTTAACAGGGGGAAAGTACGAGCAGTACTTC CASSLTGGKYEQYF
TRBJ2-7 TRBV27 . . TGTGCCAGCAGTTTATCGTTAAGCTATGCAACCTACGAGCAGTACTTC CASSLSLSYATYEQYF
TRBJ2-3 TRBV9 . TRBD2 TGTGCCAGCAGCGGGGGACTAGGGTTACGCACAGATACGCAGTATTTT CASSGGLGLRTDTQYF
TRBJ2-1 TRBV5-1 . TRBD1 TGCGCCAGCAGCTTGGATTCCTCGGGGACAGTTGGGGTTGAGCAGTTCTTC CASSLDSSGTVGVEQFF
TRBJ1-5 TRBV19 . TRBD1 TGTGCCAGTACCCAAACGGGCAGGGGGCTTTGGAATCAGCCCCAGCATTTT CASTQTGRGLWNQPQHF
TRBJ2-5 TRBV28 . TRBD1 TGTGCCAGCAGGGCTTCAGGGGGATGGGAGACCCAGTACTTC CASRASGGWETQYF
TRBJ2-2 TRBV10-3 . . TGTGCCATCAGTGAGCAGGAACTGGCCGGGGAGCTGTTTTTT CAISEQELAGELFF
TRBJ2-2 TRBV7-8 . . TGTGCCAGCAGCCCCCAGGGAATCTGGGAGCTGTTTTTT CASSPQGIWELFF
TRBJ1-2 TRBV12-5 . . TGTGCTAGTGGTTTGGTAGCCGGGGAAGGTGGCTACACCTTC CASGLVAGEGGYTF
TRBJ1-1 TRBV7-3 once TRBD1 TGTGCCAGCAGCTTACAGCCGGGACAGAAAGCTTTCTTT CASSLQPGQKAFF
TRBJ1-5 TRBV4-1 . . TGCGCCAGCAGCCAAGTTGCAGATAGCAATCAGCCCCAGCATTTT CASSQVADSNQPQHF
TRBJ2-1 TRBV19 . . TGTGCCAGTAGTAGAGGACAGTCCAATGAGCAGTTCTTC CASSRGQSNEQFF
TRBJ1-2 TRBV28 . TRBD1 TGTGCCAGCAGTGGGACAGGGGTAAGGTATGGCTACACCTTC CASSGTGVRYGYTF
TRBJ2-2 TRBV10-2 . TRBD1 TGCGCCATTCTTAAGGACAGGGACACCGGGGAGCTGTTTTTT CAILKDRDTGELFF
TRBJ1-4 TRBV28 . . TGTGCCAGCAGCCCGGCGGGGGCACCCAATGAAAAACTGTTTTTT CASSPAGAPNEKLFF
TRBJ2-3 TRBV30 . TRBD2 TGTGCCTGGAGTGTGTGGACTAGCGGCGCAGATACGCAGTATTTT CAWSVWTSGADTQYF
TRBJ2-5 TRBV6-5 . . TGTGCCAGCAGTTACAGTTCGGGAAAAGAGACCCAGTACTTC CASSYSSGKETQYF
TRBJ2-2 TRBV29-1 . TRBD2 TGCAGCGTTGTCACCTCCCTAGCGGGAGGGACCGGGGAGCTGTTTTTT CSVVTSLAGGTGELFF
TRBJ1-2 TRBV5-6 . TRBD1 TGTGCCAGCAGCTTTCAGGGGGGCTATGGCTACACCTTC CASSFQGGYGYTF
TRBJ2-7 TRBV15 . . TGTGCCACCAGCAGAGTCCGAGGAGCCTACGAGCAGTACTTC CATSRVRGAYEQYF
TRBJ1-1 TRBV5-4 . . TGTGCCAGCAGCAATAGGGGTTTGGAAGCTTTCTTT CASSNRGLEAFF
TRBJ1-2 TRBV6-5 . . TGTGCCAGCATTTCCAGGGCCGCTAACTATGGCTACACCTTC CASISRAANYGYTF
TRBJ1-2 TRBV5-6 . TRBD1 TGTGCCAGCAGCTTGGGGGACAGGGTGGACTATGGCTACACCTTC CASSLGDRVDYGYTF
TRBJ1-1 TRBV5-5 few TRBD1 TGTGCCAGCAGCTTGGACAGGGGATTTAACACTGAAGCTTTCTTT CASSLDRGFNTEAFF
TRBJ1-2 TRBV2 . TRBD1 TGTGCCAGCAGTCGGGACAGGGGTGGCTACACCTTC CASSRDRGGYTF
TRBJ1-1 TRBV29-1 . TRBD1 TGCAGCGTGAGGACAGGCAGGAGTGAAGCTTTCTTT CSVRTGRSEAFF
TRBJ2-7 TRBV5-5 . . TGTGCCAGCAGCTTGGACAGGGAGTACGAGCAGTACTTC CASSLDREYEQYF
TRBJ2-7 TRBV27 . TRBD2 TGTGCCAGCAGTGGCAGGACTAGCGGGAGGGTTTACGAGCAGTACTTC CASSGRTSGRVYEQYF
TRBJ2-5 TRBV14 . . TGTGCCAGCAGCCAACTCGTGCAAGAGACCCAGTACTTC CASSQLVQETQYF
TRBJ2-2 TRBV2 . TRBD2 TGTGCCAGCAGTGAACACGGGAGGGAGACCGGGGAGCTGTTTTTT CASSEHGRETGELFF
TRBJ2-3 TRBV7-3 . . TGTGCCAGCAGCTTAGACGGGGATGACACAGATACGCAGTATTTT CASSLDGDDTDTQYF
TRBJ2-3 TRBV15 . . TGTGCCACCAGCATAAGAAGCGGCAGCACAGATACGCAGTATTTT CATSIRSGSTDTQYF
TRBJ1-1 TRBV15 . . TGTGCCACCAGCAGAGTTAGCCAGAACACTGAAGCTTTCTTT CATSRVSQNTEAFF
TRBJ2-7 TRBV6-4 . . TGTGCCAGCAGCCCCGACAGAAACTCCTACGAGCAGTACTTC CASSPDRNSYEQYF
TRBJ2-1 TRBV7-9 . . TGTGCCAGCAGCCCCCAGGGTAGGGAGCAGTTCTTC CASSPQGREQFF
TRBJ1-4 TRBV27 . . TGTGCCAGCAGTAGAGACAATAATGAAAAACTGTTTTTT CASSRDNNEKLFF
TRBJ2-7 TRBV30 . . TGTGCCTGGAGCGATACTACAGGGTGGTCCTACAAGCAGTACTTC CAWSDTTGWSYKQYF
TRBJ2-2 TRBV7-2 . TRBD2 TGTGCCAGCAGCTTACAGCGGGAGGGTACCGGGGAGCTGTTTTTT CASSLQREGTGELFF
TRBJ1-4 TRBV19 . . TGTGCCAGTAGTAGAGGGTCGGCAACTAATGAAAAACTGTTTTTT CASSRGSATNEKLFF
TRBJ1-1 TRBV28 . . TGTGCCAGCAGTTTTCAGGACAGTTGCCCGAACACTGAAGCTTTCTTT CASSFQDSCPNTEAFF